This TCR beta chain appears in the sequencing data of a study of prognosis after radiotherapy for stage I lung cancer. Across the study: Radiotherapy: SBRT, 3 to 5 fractions, biologically effective dose at least 100 Gy.

TCR beta CDR3 amplification from genomic DNA was performed by two-round multiplex PCR. Amplification in first-round PCR relied on primers specific to each TRBV and TRBJ gene. TCRdb analysed the multiplex PCR reads with MiXCR anew, one entry per CDR3 protein. The table lists tens of thousands of distinct CDR3 sequences, roughly 46% of them singletons. Germline V lookup: CDR1 DFQATT, CDR2 SNEGSKA (reference sequence). The CDR3 loop spans 15 amino acids. The V gene lost 6 bases and the J gene lost 9 bases, with 25 bases spanning the gap. This clonotype was counted ten times or more. The sample was PBMCs, taken before or after stereotactic body radiation therapy (not recorded which). The chain has TRBV20-1 and TRBJ2-3, with a possible D match to TRBD2 (7 bases). This TCR was recovered from a donor aged 50 or older with non-small cell lung cancer. CDR3 protein: CSAWGGGPAFPTQYF. As DNA, the CDR3 is TGCAGTGCCTGGGGGGGGGGGCCCGCCTTCCCAACGCAGTATTTT.